What follows are 17 T cell receptor beta chains derived from one specimen sequenced in a study of blood T cells in healthy people across ages. Primers used in a second PCR of roughly 6 to 12 cycles were a sample-barcoded 5' primer and a J-beta primer mix. TCRdb independently ran MiXCR on the 5' RACE reads; one entry per CDR3 protein. The profile shows roughly 1.9 million distinct CDR3 sequences, about 39% of them singletons. Sequenced material: blood. The source of these receptors is a human donor in good health.

Only one count was recorded for this clonotype. Relative to the germline gene, one junction end is altered; a read error may explain this. CDR3 in DNA: TGCAGCGTTGAATATGGACGGATACAAGAGACCCGGTACTTC. Translating it yields CSVEYGRIQETRYF. The rearrangement joins TRBV29-1 to TRBJ2-5; D is ambiguous. This CDR3 is 14 amino acids long. Germline V gene data show CDR1 as SQVTM and CDR2 as ANQGSEA.

Many counts were recorded for this clonotype. This chain links TRBV7-2 with TRBJ1-5, with D possibly being TRBD1 (5 bases). Germline-derived CDR1 and CDR2 are SGHTA and FQGNSA. The V end lost 0 bases, the J end lost 0 bases, and 6 bases lay between the germline ends. The CDR3 covers 15 residues. The CDR3 here is CASSLAGGSNQPQHF. The DNA for the CDR3 is TGTGCCAGCAGCTTAGCCGGGGGTAGCAATCAGCCCCAGCATTTT.

This chain connects TRBV6-2 or TRBV6-3 to TRBJ1-1; weak D call: TRBD1 (5 bases). Germline V gene sequence: CDR1 MNHEY, CDR2 SVGEGT. This CDR3 comprises 13 residues. The V end lost 7 bases, the J end lost 6 bases, and 15 bases lay between the germline ends. This CDR3 reads CASIRTSGPEAFF. The CDR3 bases are TGTGCCAGCATCCGAACTTCAGGGCCTGAAGCTTTCTTT.

A word on this clonotype: Sequence at one end of the junction differs from germline and may be a read error. V usage is TRBV5-1 and J usage is TRBJ2-3; D uncertain. There are 15 residues in the CDR3. Germline assignment: CDR1 SGHRS and CDR2 YFSETQ. CDR3: CASSLEASPPDTRYF. CDR3 bases: TGCGCCAGCAGCCTGGAAGCGTCCCCCCCAGATACGCGGTATTTT.

V usage is TRBV2 and J usage is TRBJ2-1; D may match TRBD1 or TRBD2 (6 bases each). Gene TRBJ2-7 matches the end of the DNA better, so the J call may be wrong. The CDR3 sequence is 14 residues long. Germline CDR1 is SNHLY and CDR2 is FYNNEI. The CDR3 here is CASSAWRGLDEQYF. The DNA of the CDR3 is TGTGCCAGCAGTGCTTGGAGGGGGTTAGATGAGCAGTACTTC.

This rearrangement joins TRBV5-1 to TRBJ1-2; the D gene is possibly TRBD1 (5 bases). There are 15 residues in the CDR3. Trimming pared 5 bases from V and 4 bases from J, leaving 18 bases between. Germline V lookup: CDR1 SGHRS, CDR2 YFSETQ. This chain's CDR3 is CASSSGAQVTYGYTF. CDR3 nucleotide sequence: TGCGCCAGCAGTTCCGGGGCTCAGGTAACCTATGGCTACACCTTC.

The rearrangement links TRBV20-1 to TRBJ2-7; the match to TRBD1 covers 9 bases. The CDR3 has 14 residues. Germline trimming cut 0 bases from V and 4 bases from J; bases unmatched to any gene: 4. Germline V gives CDR1 DFQATT, CDR2 SNEGSKA (reference sequence). The CDR3 DNA is TGCAGTGCTAGAGATGTTGGGACAGGGTACGAGCAGTACTTC. It specifies CSARDVGTGYEQYF.

The V gene is TRBV15, the J gene TRBJ1-5; D not certain. The CDR3 has 12 residues. Trimming left V 0 bases short and J 9 bases short, with 6 bases between. Germline CDR1 and CDR2: LNHNV and YYDKDF (reference sequence). As DNA, the CDR3 is TGTGCCACCAGCAGAGATCTCCGGCCCCAGCATTTT. Protein: CATSRDLRPQHF. Based on the CDR3 plus reference TRBV15 and TRBJ1-5, the full variable domain is DAMVIQNPRYQVTQFGKPVTLSCSQTLNHNVMYWYQQKSSQAPKLLFHYYDKDFNNEADTPDNFQSRRPNTSFCFLDIRSPGLGDTAMYLCATSRDLRPQHFGDGTRLSIL.

The rearrangement links TRBV27 to TRBJ2-5, with a weak D call TRBD1 (6 bases). The J call could be wrong; TRBJ2-7 is a better fit for the DNA end. The germline CDR1 and CDR2 sequences are MNHEY and SMNVEV (reference sequence). The CDR3 spans 13 residues. For the CDR3, the DNA is TGTGCCAGCAGAGGGACAACGAAATTCGAGCAGTACTTC. Its protein product is CASRGTTKFEQYF.

This clonotype was seen just once. V gene TRBV6-6 combines with J gene TRBJ2-5; D remains unclear. V lost 2 bases and J 5 bases, leaving 9 bases between the germline ends. This CDR3 region has 13 residues. Per germline, CDR1 MNHNY and CDR2 SVGAGI (reference sequence). The CDR3 reads CASSYEGRETQYF. CDR3 coding DNA: TGTGCCAGCAGTTACGAAGGACGGGAGACCCAGTACTTC.

The CDR3 loop reads CASSPQPKAPNEQFF. The CDR3 DNA sequence: TGCGCCAGCAGCCCCCAGCCGAAGGCTCCCAATGAGCAGTTCTTC. The chain uses TRBV5-1 and TRBJ2-1, with no clear D. V shed 4 bases and J shed 6 bases, with 17 bases lying between them. The germline V gene has CDR1 SGHRS and CDR2 YFSETQ. This CDR3 is built from 15 residues.

A single count supports this clonotype. The chain is built from TRBV12-3 or TRBV12-4 and TRBJ1-1; TRBD1 matches at 7 bases. Unmatched junction bases numbered 11, after V lost 6 bases and J lost 4 bases. This CDR3 has 15 residues. In DNA form, the CDR3 reads TGTGCCAGCAGCTACGGACAGGTTTTAGGCACTGAAGCTTTCTTT. Protein sequence: CASSYGQVLGTEAFF.

This chain joins TRBV15 and TRBJ2-2; 7 bases are shared with TRBD1. The CDR3 has 17 amino acids. J gave up 4 bases and V 4 bases, and 12 bases lay outside the gene matches. Germline V lookup: CDR1 LNHNV, CDR2 YYDKDF (reference sequence). CDR3 bases: TGTGCCACCAGCACCGAATCGGACAGGCCTACCACCGGGGAGCTGTTTTTT. Protein: CATSTESDRPTTGELFF.

This chain connects TRBV24-1 to TRBJ2-7; TRBD2 might be the D (5 bases). Trimming took 2 bases from V and 1 from J, leaving 20 bases between them. Germline CDR1 is KGHDR and CDR2 is SFDVKD. This CDR3 region has 18 residues. For the CDR3, the DNA is TGTGCCACCAGTGATTCTCAAGTTTCGGAGCGGCAGTCCTACGAGCAGTACTTC. Its translation is CATSDSQVSERQSYEQYF.

The V call is TRBV9, the J call TRBJ2-7; D unclear. Per germline, CDR1 SGDLS and CDR2 YYNGEE. The CDR3 spans 13 residues. Trimming took 4 bases from V and 7 from J, leaving 15 bases between them. Written as DNA, the CDR3 is TGTGCCAGCAGCCCGGACGGGCCCAGGGAGCAGTACTTC. Residues: CASSPDGPREQYF.

CDR3 DNA: TGCGCCAGCAGCCCATACACCGGGACAGGTATCACAGATACGCAGTATTTT. Its translation is CASSPYTGTGITDTQYF. V gene TRBV4-1 combines with J gene TRBJ2-3, with 8 nucleotides matching TRBD1. This CDR3 has 17 residues. V lost 4 bases to trimming and J lost 2 bases; unmatched junction nucleotides: 11. The V gene's germline CDR1 is MGHRA and CDR2 YSYEKL.

This clonotype was detected only a few times. The chain couples TRBV7-9 to TRBJ2-5; 9 bases are shared with TRBD1. Germline values: CDR1 SEHNR, CDR2 FQNEAQ (reference sequence). This CDR3 has 15 residues. J gave up 1 base and V 5 bases, and 5 bases lay outside the gene matches. CDR3 bases: TGTGCCAGCAGCACCGGGACAGGGTTCCAAGAGACCCAGTACTTC. Amino acid sequence: CASSTGTGFQETQYF.